Below, 17 T cell receptor beta chains from the same sample are listed, as sequenced in a study of T-cell reconstitution after alpha-beta-depleted transplantation in children. The TCRbeta library was prepared with unique molecular identifiers. Via MiXCR, TCRdb re-called the PCR reads, giving one row per CDR3 protein. The sample records over 400,000 distinct CDR3 sequences, approximately 12% being singletons. Sequencing was performed on PBMCs from the stem cell graft donor, taken from the stem cell graft. The receptors were gathered from a human donor who donated a stem cell graft to a child with combined immunodeficiency.

The rearrangement links TRBV5-1 to TRBJ2-7; D perhaps matches TRBD1 (6 bases). The CDR3 runs to 15 residues. Germline values: CDR1 SGHRS, CDR2 YFSETQ. V was pared by 3 bases and J by 3 bases, with 16 bases between. The CDR3 here is CASSSGTQGLYEQYF. The CDR3 region has the DNA TGCGCCAGCAGCTCGGGGACCCAGGGGCTCTACGAGCAGTACTTC.

J is TRBJ2-3 and V is TRBV7-9; D is ambiguous. The CDR3 loop spans 14 amino acids. Trimming removed 3 bases from V and 0 bases from J, with 7 bases in between. CDR1 is SEHNR and CDR2 is FQNEAQ in the germline V gene (reference sequence). CDR3 sequence: CASSFHESTDTQYF. CDR3 nucleotides: TGTGCCAGCAGCTTTCACGAAAGCACAGATACGCAGTATTTT.

This clonotype was picked up many times. This rearrangement joins TRBV12-3 or TRBV12-4 to TRBJ2-7; no reliable D call. V lost 1 base, J lost 0 bases, and 7 bases lay in between. The CDR3 has 14 residues. CDR3 region: CASSLGTPSYEQYF. The CDR3 DNA reads TGTGCCAGCAGTTTAGGGACCCCCTCCTACGAGCAGTACTTC.

This sequence joins TRBV5-1 and TRBJ2-5; 7 nucleotides match TRBD1. CDR3 length equals 15 residues. The V gene end was trimmed by 2 bases and the J gene end by 1 base; junction bases not matched to a gene: 5. Germline V gene lookup returns CDR1 SGHRS and CDR2 YFSETQ. The CDR3 bases are TGCGCCAGCAGCTTTACGGACAGGACCCAAGAGACCCAGTACTTC. Its protein is CASSFTDRTQETQYF.

This clonotype was recorded a few times. The DNA of the CDR3 is TGTGCCAGCAGCCAAGATCGGGGGGTCCGAGGAGGCTACACCTTC. It codes for CASSQDRGVRGGYTF. The chain couples TRBV3-1 to TRBJ1-2; D is perhaps TRBD1 (5 bases). Trimming shortened V by 0 bases and J by 8 bases, and 16 bases separated the two germline ends. Germline V lookup: CDR1 LGHDT, CDR2 YNNKEL (reference sequence). The CDR3 is made up of 15 amino acids.

The table lists this clonotype with many counts. This chain links TRBV12-3 or TRBV12-4 with TRBJ2-3; D possibly corresponds to TRBD2 (5 bases). Between the trimmed V and J ends, which lost 4 bases and 2 bases, there was a span of 16 bases. The CDR3 consists of 16 residues. The CDR3 protein is CASSWGYSGITDTQYF. CDR3 nucleotides: TGTGCCAGCAGTTGGGGTTACAGCGGAATCACAGATACGCAGTATTTT.

This sequence joins TRBV12-3 or TRBV12-4 and TRBJ1-1; possibly TRBD1 for D (5 bases). V was cut by 1 base and J by 4 bases, with 10 bases left in between. This CDR3 region has 14 residues. In DNA, the CDR3 is TGTGCCAGCAGTTTAGGGGGGGGGATCACTGAAGCTTTCTTT. Residues: CASSLGGGITEAFF.

The rearrangement uses TRBV4-3 and TRBJ2-4; TRBD1 agrees at 7 bases. J was trimmed by 7 bases and V by 1 base; bases with no gene match: 4. The CDR3 length is 14 residues. Germline lookup yields CDR1 LGHNA and CDR2 YSLEER. The CDR3 loop reads CASSQGTGSNIQYF. For the CDR3, the DNA is TGCGCCAGCAGCCAAGGGACAGGATCGAACATTCAGTACTTC.

This chain uses TRBV12-3 or TRBV12-4 with TRBJ1-1; D is perhaps TRBD1 (5 bases). This CDR3 region has 14 residues. Trimming left V 1 base short and J 10 bases short, with 16 bases between. The CDR3: CASSLDVQGAGAFF. The CDR3 DNA sequence: TGTGCCAGCAGTTTAGACGTCCAGGGAGCGGGAGCTTTCTTT.

The rearrangement joins TRBV7-2 to TRBJ2-7; possibly TRBD1 for D (6 bases). Germline CDR1 reads SGHTA; CDR2 reads FQGNSA. V lost 3 bases, J lost 2 bases, and 11 bases lay in between. This CDR3 spans 14 amino acids. The CDR3 DNA reads as TGTGCCAGCAGCTTTGGGGGCCGTACCTACGAGCAGTACTTC. As protein: CASSFGGRTYEQYF.

This chain uses TRBV29-1 with TRBJ2-7; D may correspond to TRBD1 or TRBD2 (5 bases each). The CDR3 runs 15 residues. Germline V lookup: CDR1 SQVTM, CDR2 ANQGSEA. The V gene lost 3 bases and the J gene lost 4 bases, with 19 bases spanning the gap. The DNA of the CDR3 is TGCAGCGTTGAGGAGGTTAGCAGGGTCCCGTACGAGCAGTACTTC. Translated: CSVEEVSRVPYEQYF.

The CDR3 is CASSPTGRQSGYTF. The CDR3 coding sequence is TGCGCCAGCAGCCCGACCGGGCGGCAGAGTGGCTACACCTTC. The chain employs TRBV4-1 and TRBJ1-2, with D uncertain. Trimming removed 4 bases at V and 7 bases at J, with 16 bases between. This CDR3 has 14 amino acids. Germline V lookup: CDR1 MGHRA, CDR2 YSYEKL.

In its sample, this clonotype was seen a few times. CDR3 sequence (DNA): TGTGCCAGCAGTTCCTTCACTAGCGGGGGGTCGTATTTT. Residues: CASSSFTSGGSYF. V and J are TRBV6-5 and TRBJ2-3; 12 positions agree with TRBD2. The germline V gene encodes CDR1 MNHEY and CDR2 SVGAGI. Unmatched junction bases numbered 7, after V lost 4 bases and J lost 14 bases. The CDR3 has 13 residues.

The CDR3 loop reads CSVEKGGEAFF. CDR3 in DNA: TGCAGCGTTGAAAAAGGGGGTGAAGCTTTCTTT. The chain has TRBV29-1 and TRBJ1-1; tentatively, D is TRBD1 (6 bases). Trimming cost V 2 bases and J 7 bases, with 8 bases left between them. Per germline, CDR1 SQVTM and CDR2 ANQGSEA. This CDR3 is built from 11 residues.

The genes are TRBV20-1 and TRBJ2-1, with D possibly being TRBD2 (5 bases). CDR1 is DFQATT and CDR2 is SNEGSKA in the germline V gene (reference sequence). This CDR3 comprises 13 residues. V dropped 5 bases and J dropped 0 bases, with 8 bases sitting between them. The CDR3 is CSAYTSSYNEQFF. The CDR3 DNA sequence: TGCAGTGCTTATACTAGCTCCTACAATGAGCAGTTCTTC.

This clonotype has only a few counts. The genes are TRBV7-9 and TRBJ2-2; 7 nucleotides align to TRBD2. The V gene end was trimmed by 7 bases and the J gene end by 6 bases; junction bases not matched to a gene: 8. Germline CDR1 reads SEHNR; CDR2 reads FQNEAQ (reference sequence). The CDR3 spans 14 residues. The CDR3 here is CASIFELAPGELFF. CDR3 in DNA: TGTGCCAGCATCTTTGAACTAGCGCCCGGGGAGCTGTTTTTT.

V gene TRBV20-1 combines with J gene TRBJ2-3; no clear D. Germline V CDR1 and CDR2: DFQATT, SNEGSKA (reference sequence). The CDR3 is 16 amino acids. V lost 0 bases to trimming and J lost 4 bases, with 17 bases between them. The CDR3, as DNA: TGCAGTGCTAGAGATTCCAGGTCCCCCGATCCAGATACGCAGTATTTT. Its translation: CSARDSRSPDPDTQYF.